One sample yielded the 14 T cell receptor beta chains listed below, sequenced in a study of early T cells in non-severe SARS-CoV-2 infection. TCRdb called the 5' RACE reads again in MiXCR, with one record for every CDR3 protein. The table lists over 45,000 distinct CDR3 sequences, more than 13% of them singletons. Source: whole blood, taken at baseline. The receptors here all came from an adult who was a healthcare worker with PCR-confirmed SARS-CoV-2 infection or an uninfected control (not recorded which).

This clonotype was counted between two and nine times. CDR3 nucleotides: TGTGCCAGCACCTCCCTTGGCTCTGGGGATGAGCAGTTCTTC. Its translation: CASTSLGSGDEQFF. This chain uses TRBV28 with TRBJ2-1, with D uncertain. The CDR3 contains 14 residues. Germline V lookup: CDR1 MDHEN, CDR2 SYDVKM. V was pared by 7 bases and J by 8 bases, with 18 bases between.

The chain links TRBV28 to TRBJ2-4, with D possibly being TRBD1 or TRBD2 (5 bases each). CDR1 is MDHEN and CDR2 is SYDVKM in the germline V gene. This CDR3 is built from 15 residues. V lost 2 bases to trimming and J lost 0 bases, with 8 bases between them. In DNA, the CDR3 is TGTGCCAGCAGTTTAGAGGGGATAGCCAAAAACATTCAGTACTTC. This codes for CASSLEGIAKNIQYF.

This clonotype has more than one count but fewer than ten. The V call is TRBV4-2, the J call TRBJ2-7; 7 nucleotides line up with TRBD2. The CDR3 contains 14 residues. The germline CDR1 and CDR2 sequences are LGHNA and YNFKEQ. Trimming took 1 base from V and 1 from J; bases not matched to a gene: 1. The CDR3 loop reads CASSQGEGSYEQYF. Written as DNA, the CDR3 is TGTGCCAGCAGCCAAGGGGAGGGGTCCTACGAGCAGTACTTC.

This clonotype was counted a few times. The CDR3 bases are TGTGCCAGTAGACCCCTGTGGGAGGGCCTGGCTGATGAGCAGTTCTTC. Translating gives CASRPLWEGLADEQFF. This chain joins TRBV19 and TRBJ2-1; 7 bases line up with TRBD2. V gave up 6 bases and J gave up 8 bases; unmatched junction bases: 16. The CDR3 is 16 residues long. Germline V gives CDR1 LNHDA, CDR2 SQIVND (reference sequence).

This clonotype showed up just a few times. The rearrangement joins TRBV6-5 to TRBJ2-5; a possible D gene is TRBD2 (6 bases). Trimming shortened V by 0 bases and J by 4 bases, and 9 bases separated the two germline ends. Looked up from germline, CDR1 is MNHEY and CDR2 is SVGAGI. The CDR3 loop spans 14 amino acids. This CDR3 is CASSYSWGGETQYF. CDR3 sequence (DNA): TGTGCCAGCAGTTACTCTTGGGGAGGAGAGACCCAGTACTTC.

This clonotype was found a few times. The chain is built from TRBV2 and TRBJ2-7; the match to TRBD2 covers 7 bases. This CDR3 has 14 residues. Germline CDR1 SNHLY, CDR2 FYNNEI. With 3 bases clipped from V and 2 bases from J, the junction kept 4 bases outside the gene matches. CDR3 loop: CASSEERGTYEQYF. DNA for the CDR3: TGTGCCAGCAGTGAGGAGCGGGGCACCTACGAGCAGTACTTC.

CDR3 DNA: TGTGCCAGCAGCTACCTGGGGAGTACAGATACGCAGTATTTT. Translation gives CASSYLGSTDTQYF. V is TRBV27 and J is TRBJ2-3; D might be TRBD2 (5 bases). The V and J ends lost 6 bases and 3 bases respectively, with 13 bases between them. Germline V gives CDR1 MNHEY, CDR2 SMNVEV (reference sequence). The CDR3 contains 14 residues.

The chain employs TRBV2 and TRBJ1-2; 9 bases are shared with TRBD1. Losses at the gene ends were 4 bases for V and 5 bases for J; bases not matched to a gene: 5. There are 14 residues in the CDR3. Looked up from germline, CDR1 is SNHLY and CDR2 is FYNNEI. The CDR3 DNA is TGTGCCAGCAGTGCTCCACAGGGGGCGTATGGCTACACCTTC. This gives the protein CASSAPQGAYGYTF.

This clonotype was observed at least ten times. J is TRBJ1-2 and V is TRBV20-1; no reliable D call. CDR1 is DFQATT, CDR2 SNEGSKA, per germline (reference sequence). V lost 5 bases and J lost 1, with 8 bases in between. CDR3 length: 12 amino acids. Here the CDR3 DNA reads TGCAGTGCTTACACGGATAACTATGGCTACACCTTC. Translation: CSAYTDNYGYTF.

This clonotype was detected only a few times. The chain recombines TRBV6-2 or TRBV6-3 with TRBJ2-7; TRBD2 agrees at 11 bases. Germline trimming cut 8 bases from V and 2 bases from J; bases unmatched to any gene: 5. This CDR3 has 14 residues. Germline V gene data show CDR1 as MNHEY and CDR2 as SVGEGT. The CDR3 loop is CASRGLAATYEQYF. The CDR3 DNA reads TGTGCCAGCCGGGGACTAGCGGCGACCTACGAGCAGTACTTC.

The CDR3: CASSGPPLAGVFSYEQYF. DNA for the CDR3: TGTGCCAGCAGTGGCCCCCCCCTAGCGGGGGTTTTCTCCTACGAGCAGTACTTC. The chain employs TRBV2 and TRBJ2-7; 10 bases align to TRBD2. V lost 4 bases to trimming and J lost 0 bases; unmatched junction nucleotides: 12. This CDR3 has 18 residues. The V gene's germline CDR1 is SNHLY and CDR2 FYNNEI.

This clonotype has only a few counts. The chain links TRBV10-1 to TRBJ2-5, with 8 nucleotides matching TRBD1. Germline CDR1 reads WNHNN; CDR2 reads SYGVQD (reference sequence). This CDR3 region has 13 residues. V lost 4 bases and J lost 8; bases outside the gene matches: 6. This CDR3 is CASSGDRTSTQYF. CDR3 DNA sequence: TGCGCCAGCAGTGGGGACAGGACCTCCACCCAGTACTTC.

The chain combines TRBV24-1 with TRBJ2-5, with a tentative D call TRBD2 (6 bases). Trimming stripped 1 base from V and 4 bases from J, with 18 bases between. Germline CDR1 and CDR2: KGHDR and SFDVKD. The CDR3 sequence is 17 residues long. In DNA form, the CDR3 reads TGTGCCACCAGTGATTTTTTCCCCCGGACTACTGGAGAGACCCAGTACTTC. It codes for CATSDFFPRTTGETQYF.

The CDR3 sequence: CASSPRTSGRAAEQYF. The CDR3 coding sequence is TGTGCCAGCAGCCCCCGGACTAGCGGGAGGGCCGCCGAGCAGTACTTC. The V gene is TRBV5-6, the J gene TRBJ2-7; 15 bases align to TRBD2. V shed 4 bases, J shed 6 bases, and the junction held 8 bases outside the gene matches. This CDR3 is 16 amino acids long. Germline V gene sequence: CDR1 SGHDT, CDR2 YYEEEE.